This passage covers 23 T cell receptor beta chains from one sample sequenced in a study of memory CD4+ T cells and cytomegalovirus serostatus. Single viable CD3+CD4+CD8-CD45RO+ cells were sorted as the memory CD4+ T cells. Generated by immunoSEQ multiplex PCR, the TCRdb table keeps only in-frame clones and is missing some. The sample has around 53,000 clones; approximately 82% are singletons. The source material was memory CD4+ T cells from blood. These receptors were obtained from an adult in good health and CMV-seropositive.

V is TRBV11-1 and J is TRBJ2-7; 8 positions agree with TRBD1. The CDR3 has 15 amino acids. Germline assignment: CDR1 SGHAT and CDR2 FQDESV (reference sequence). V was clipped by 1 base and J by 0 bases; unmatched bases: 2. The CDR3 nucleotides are TGTGCCAGCAGCTTAGTTGGGACAGGCTCCTACGAGCAGTACTTC. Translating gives CASSLVGTGSYEQYF.

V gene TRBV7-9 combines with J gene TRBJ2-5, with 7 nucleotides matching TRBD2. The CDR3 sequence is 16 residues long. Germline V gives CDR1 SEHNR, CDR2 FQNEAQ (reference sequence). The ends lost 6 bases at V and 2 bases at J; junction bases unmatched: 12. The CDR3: CASSPQKRAGQETQYF. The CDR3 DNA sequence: TGTGCCAGCAGTCCTCAAAAAAGAGCGGGGCAAGAGACCCAGTACTTC. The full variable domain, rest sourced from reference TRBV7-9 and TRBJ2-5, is DTGVSQNPRHKITKRGQNVTFRCDPISEHNRLYWYRQTLGQGPEFLTYFQNEAQLEKSRLLSDRFSAERPKGSFSTLEIQRTEQGDSAMYLCASSPQKRAGQETQYFGPGTRLLVL.

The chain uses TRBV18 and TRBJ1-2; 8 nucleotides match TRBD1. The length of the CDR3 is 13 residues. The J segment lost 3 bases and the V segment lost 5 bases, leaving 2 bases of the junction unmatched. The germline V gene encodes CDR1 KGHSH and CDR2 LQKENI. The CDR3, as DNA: TGTGCCAGCTCAGCGGGACAGGACTATGGCTACACCTTC. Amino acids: CASSAGQDYGYTF. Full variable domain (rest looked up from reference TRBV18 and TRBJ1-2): NAGVMQNPRHLVRRRGQEARLRCSPMKGHSHVYWYRQLPEEGLKFMVYLQKENIIDESGMPKERFSAEFPKEGPSILRIQQVVRGDSAAYFCASSAGQDYGYTFGSGTRLTVV.

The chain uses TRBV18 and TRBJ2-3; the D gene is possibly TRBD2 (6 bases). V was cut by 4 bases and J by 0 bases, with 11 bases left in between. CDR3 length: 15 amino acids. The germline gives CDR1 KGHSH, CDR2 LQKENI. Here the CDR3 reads CASSHSGPSTDTQYF. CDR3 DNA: TGTGCCAGCTCACATAGCGGTCCTAGCACAGATACGCAGTATTTT.

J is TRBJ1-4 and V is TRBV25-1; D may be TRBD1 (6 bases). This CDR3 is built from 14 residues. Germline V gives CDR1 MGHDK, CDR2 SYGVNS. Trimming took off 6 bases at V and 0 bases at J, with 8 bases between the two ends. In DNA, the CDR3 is TGTGCCAGCAGCCGGACAGCAACTAATGAAAAACTGTTTTTT. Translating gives CASSRTATNEKLFF.

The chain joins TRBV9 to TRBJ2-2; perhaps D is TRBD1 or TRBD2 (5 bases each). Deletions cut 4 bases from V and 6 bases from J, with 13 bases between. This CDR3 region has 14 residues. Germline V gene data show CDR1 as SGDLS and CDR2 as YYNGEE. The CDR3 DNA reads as TGTGCCAGCAGCTTAGTCCGGGACCCCGGGGAGCTGTTTTTT. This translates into CASSLVRDPGELFF.

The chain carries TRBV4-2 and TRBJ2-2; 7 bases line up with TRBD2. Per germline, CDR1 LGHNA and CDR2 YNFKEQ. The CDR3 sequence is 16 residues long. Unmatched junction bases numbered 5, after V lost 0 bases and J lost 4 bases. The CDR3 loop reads CASSQEQRGFTGELFF. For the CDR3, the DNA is TGTGCCAGCAGCCAAGAGCAGCGGGGTTTCACCGGGGAGCTGTTTTTT.

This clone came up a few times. The chain's CDR3 is CASSDHRGGEKLFF. CDR3 coding DNA: TGTGCCAGCAGTGATCACAGGGGAGGTGAAAAACTGTTTTTT. The rearrangement uses TRBV2 and TRBJ1-4; 7 nucleotides match TRBD1. The ends lost 3 bases at V and 7 bases at J; junction bases unmatched: 5. CDR3 size: 14 residues. Germline loops: CDR1 SNHLY, CDR2 FYNNEI.

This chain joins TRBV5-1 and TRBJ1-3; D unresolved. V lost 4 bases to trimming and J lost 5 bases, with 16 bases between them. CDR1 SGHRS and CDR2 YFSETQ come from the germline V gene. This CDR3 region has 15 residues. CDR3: CASSPDIGRRNTIYF. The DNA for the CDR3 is TGCGCCAGCAGCCCTGACATTGGTCGGCGAAACACCATATATTTT.

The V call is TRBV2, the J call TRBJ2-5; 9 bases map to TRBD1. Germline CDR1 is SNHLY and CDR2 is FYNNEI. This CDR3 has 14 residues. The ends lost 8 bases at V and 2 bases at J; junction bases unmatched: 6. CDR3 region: CASYDRGWQETQYF. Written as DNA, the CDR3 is TGTGCCAGCTACGACAGGGGGTGGCAAGAGACCCAGTACTTC.

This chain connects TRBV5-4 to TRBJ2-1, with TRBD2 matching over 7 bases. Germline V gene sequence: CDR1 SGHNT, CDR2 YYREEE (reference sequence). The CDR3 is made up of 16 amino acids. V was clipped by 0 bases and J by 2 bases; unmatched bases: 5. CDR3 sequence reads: CASSLAGGNTYNEQFF. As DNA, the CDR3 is TGTGCCAGCAGCTTGGCCGGGGGGAACACCTACAATGAGCAGTTCTTC.

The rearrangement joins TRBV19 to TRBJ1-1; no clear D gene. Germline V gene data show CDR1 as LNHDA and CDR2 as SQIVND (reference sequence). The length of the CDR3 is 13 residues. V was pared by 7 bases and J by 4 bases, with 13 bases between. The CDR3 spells CASTVRATTEAFF. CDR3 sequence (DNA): TGTGCCAGTACCGTAAGGGCTACCACTGAAGCTTTCTTT.

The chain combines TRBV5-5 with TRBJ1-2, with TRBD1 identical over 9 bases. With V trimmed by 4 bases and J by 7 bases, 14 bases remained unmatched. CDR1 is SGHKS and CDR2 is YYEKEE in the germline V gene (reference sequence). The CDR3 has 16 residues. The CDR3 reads CASSHPWDRVEGGYTF. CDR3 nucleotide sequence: TGTGCCAGCAGCCACCCTTGGGACAGGGTAGAGGGTGGCTACACCTTC.

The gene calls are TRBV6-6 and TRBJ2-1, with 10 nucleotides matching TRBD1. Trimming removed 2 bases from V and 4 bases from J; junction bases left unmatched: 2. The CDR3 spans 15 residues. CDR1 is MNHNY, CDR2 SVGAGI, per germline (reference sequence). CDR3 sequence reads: CASSYVDRGYNEQFF. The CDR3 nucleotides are TGTGCCAGCAGTTACGTGGACAGGGGGTACAATGAGCAGTTCTTC.

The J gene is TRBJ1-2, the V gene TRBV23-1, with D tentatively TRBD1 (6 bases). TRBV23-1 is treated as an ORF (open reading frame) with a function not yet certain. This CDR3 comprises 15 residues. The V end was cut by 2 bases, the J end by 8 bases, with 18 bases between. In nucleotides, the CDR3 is TGCGCCAGCAGTCAAACCCCGGCCAGGGGACGGGGCTACACCTTC. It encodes CASSQTPARGRGYTF.

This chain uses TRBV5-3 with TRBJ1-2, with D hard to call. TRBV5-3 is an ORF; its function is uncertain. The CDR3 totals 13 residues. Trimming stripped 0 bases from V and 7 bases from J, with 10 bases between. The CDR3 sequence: CARSLDLSCGYTF. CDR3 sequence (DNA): TGTGCCAGAAGCTTGGATCTCAGTTGTGGCTACACCTTC.

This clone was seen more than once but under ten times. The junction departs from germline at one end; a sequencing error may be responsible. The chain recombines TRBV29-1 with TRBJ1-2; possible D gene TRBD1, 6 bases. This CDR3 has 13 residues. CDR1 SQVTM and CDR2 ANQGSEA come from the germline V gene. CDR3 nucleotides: TGCAGCGGTGAAAACCTCAGGGGCGGCGGCTACACCTTC. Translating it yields CSGENLRGGGYTF.

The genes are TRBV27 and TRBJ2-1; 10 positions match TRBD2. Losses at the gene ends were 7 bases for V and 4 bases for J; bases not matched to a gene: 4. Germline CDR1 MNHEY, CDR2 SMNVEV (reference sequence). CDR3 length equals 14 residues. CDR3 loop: CASKRTSGYNEQFF. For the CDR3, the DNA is TGTGCCAGCAAGCGGACTAGCGGTTACAATGAGCAGTTCTTC.

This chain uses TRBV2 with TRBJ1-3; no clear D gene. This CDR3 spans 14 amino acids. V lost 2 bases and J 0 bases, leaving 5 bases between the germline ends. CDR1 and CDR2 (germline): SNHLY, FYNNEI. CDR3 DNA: TGTGCCAGCAGTGAACGGAACTCTGGAAACACCATATATTTT. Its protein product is CASSERNSGNTIYF. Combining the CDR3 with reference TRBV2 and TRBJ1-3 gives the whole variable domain EPEVTQTPSHQVTQMGQEVILRCVPISNHLYFYWYRQILGQKVEFLVSFYNNEISEKSEIFDDQFSVERPDGSNFTLKIRSTKLEDSAMYFCASSERNSGNTIYFGEGSWLTVV.

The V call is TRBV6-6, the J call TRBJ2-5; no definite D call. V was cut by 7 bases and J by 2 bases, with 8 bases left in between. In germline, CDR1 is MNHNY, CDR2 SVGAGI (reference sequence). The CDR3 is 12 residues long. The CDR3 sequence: CASKVGQETQYF. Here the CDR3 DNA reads TGTGCCAGCAAGGTCGGTCAAGAGACCCAGTACTTC.

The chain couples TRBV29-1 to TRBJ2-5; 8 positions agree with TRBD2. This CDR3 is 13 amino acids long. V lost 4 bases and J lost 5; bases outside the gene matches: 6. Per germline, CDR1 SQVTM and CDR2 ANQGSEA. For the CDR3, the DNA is TGCAGCGTTGCCTCAGCGGGAGTTGAGACCCAGTACTTC. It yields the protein CSVASAGVETQYF.

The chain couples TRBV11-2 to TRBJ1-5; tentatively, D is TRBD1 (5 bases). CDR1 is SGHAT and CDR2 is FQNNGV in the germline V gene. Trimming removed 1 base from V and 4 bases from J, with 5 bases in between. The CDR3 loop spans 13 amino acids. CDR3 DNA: TGTGCCAGCAGCTTAGCAGGGAATCAGCCCCAGCATTTT. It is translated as CASSLAGNQPQHF.

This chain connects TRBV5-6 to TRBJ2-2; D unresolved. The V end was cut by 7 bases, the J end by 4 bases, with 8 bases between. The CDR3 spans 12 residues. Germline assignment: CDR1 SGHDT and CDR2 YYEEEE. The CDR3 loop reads CASRFLTGELFF. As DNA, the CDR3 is TGTGCCAGCCGTTTTCTCACCGGGGAGCTGTTTTTT.